Shown below are 20 T cell receptor beta chains from a single sample sequenced in a study of T-cell memory formation after mild COVID-19. TCRdb reanalysed the 5' RACE reads using MiXCR and keeps one entry per CDR3 protein. The table records roughly 340,000 distinct CDR3 sequences, about 16% of them present only once. What was sequenced was PBMCs or a T cell subset sorted from them (not recorded which). These receptor sequences come from a man between 18 and 35 years old who had mild COVID-19 (a few samples of this study predate the infection). Cell type and time point are not known.

The rearrangement uses TRBV20-1 and TRBJ2-1; tentatively, D is TRBD1 (5 bases). V gave up 0 bases and J gave up 7 bases, with 13 bases separating them. The germline V gene encodes CDR1 DFQATT and CDR2 SNEGSKA (reference sequence). The CDR3 is 14 residues long. In DNA, the CDR3 is TGCAGTGCTAGAGATCTTTTTAGGGGAAATGAGCAGTTCTTC. Encoded protein: CSARDLFRGNEQFF.

This chain links TRBV5-1 with TRBJ1-1; tentative D call: TRBD1 (6 bases). V was trimmed by 2 bases and J by 5 bases, leaving 16 bases between them. This CDR3 comprises 15 residues. Germline assignment: CDR1 SGHRS and CDR2 YFSETQ. The CDR3 reads CASSFYREGGTEAFF. CDR3 coding DNA: TGCGCCAGCAGCTTCTACAGGGAGGGTGGAACTGAAGCTTTCTTT.

The chain combines TRBV6-6 with TRBJ2-7, with TRBD1 matching over 7 bases. CDR1 and CDR2 (germline): MNHNY, SVGAGI (reference sequence). The CDR3 has 14 residues. With V trimmed by 6 bases and J by 3 bases, 8 bases remained unmatched. The CDR3 DNA is TGTGCCAGCAGGGGACAGTGGTCGGACTACGAGCAGTACTTC. Encoded protein: CASRGQWSDYEQYF.

The V and J genes are TRBV5-1 and TRBJ2-7; 13 positions agree with TRBD2. Germline CDR1 reads SGHRS; CDR2 reads YFSETQ. The CDR3 length is 18 residues. J lost 7 bases, V lost 6 bases, and 19 bases had no gene match. CDR3 sequence: CASTQGLAGPTISSEQYF. DNA of the CDR3: TGCGCCAGCACACAGGGACTAGCGGGGCCCACCATCTCGAGTGAGCAGTACTTC.

This clonotype showed up many times. The chain employs TRBV19 and TRBJ1-5; D is possibly TRBD1 (6 bases). Germline V CDR1 and CDR2: LNHDA, SQIVND (reference sequence). Trimming took off 5 bases at V and 9 bases at J, with 17 bases between the two ends. There are 14 residues in the CDR3. The CDR3, as DNA: TGTGCCAGTAGTTTGACAGGTGCTCACGGGCCCCAGCATTTT. Translation gives CASSLTGAHGPQHF.

At least ten counts were recorded for this clonotype. The V gene is TRBV5-6, the J gene TRBJ2-7; 11 nucleotides match TRBD2. The CDR3 runs to 16 residues. Germline CDR1 SGHDT, CDR2 YYEEEE. J lost 0 bases, V lost 0 bases, and 2 bases had no gene match. Here the CDR3 DNA reads TGTGCCAGCAGCTTGGCTAGCGGGGGGTACTCCTACGAGCAGTACGTC. Translating it yields CASSLASGGYSYEQYV.

This clonotype was found many times. The J gene is TRBJ2-1, the V gene TRBV11-2, with TRBD1 as a possible D gene (6 bases). Looked up from germline, CDR1 is SGHAT and CDR2 is FQNNGV. V lost 2 bases, J lost 0 bases, and 8 bases lay in between. The CDR3 has 15 residues. The CDR3 loop is CASSLTGSSYNEQFF. The CDR3 bases are TGTGCCAGCAGCTTAACAGGGAGCTCCTACAATGAGCAGTTCTTC. The variable domain in full, with the rest retrieved from reference TRBV11-2 and TRBJ2-1, is EAGVAQSPRYKIIEKRQSVAFWCNPISGHATLYWYQQILGQGPKLLIQFQNNGVVDDSQLPKDRFSAERLKGVDSTLKIQPAKLEDSAVYLCASSLTGSSYNEQFFGPGTRLTVL.

This clonotype has only one observation. The chain links TRBV29-1 to TRBJ1-1; D gene ambiguous. The V end lost 2 bases, the J end lost 1 base, and 5 bases lay between the germline ends. CDR1 is SQVTM, CDR2 ANQGSEA, per germline. The CDR3 covers 12 residues. The DNA for the CDR3 is TGCAGCGTTGAATGGGGGAACACTGAAGCTTTCTTT. Translated: CSVEWGNTEAFF.

This clonotype showed up many times. V is TRBV4-2 and J is TRBJ2-7; 9 bases are shared with TRBD1. There are 16 residues in the CDR3. The germline gives CDR1 LGHNA, CDR2 YNFKEQ. The J segment lost 3 bases and the V segment lost 4 bases, leaving 10 bases of the junction unmatched. The CDR3 coding sequence is TGTGCCAGCAGCCCAGGGGGGGGGGACAGGGACTACGAGCAGTACTTC. As protein: CASSPGGGDRDYEQYF.

The J gene is TRBJ2-7, the V gene TRBV6-6, with D unresolved. V shed 6 bases and J shed 3 bases, with 18 bases lying between them. CDR1 MNHNY and CDR2 SVGAGI come from the germline V gene (reference sequence). The CDR3 consists of 15 residues. CDR3 region: CASSSWVPPFYEQYV. The CDR3, as DNA: TGTGCCAGCAGCTCGTGGGTACCGCCCTTCTACGAGCAGTACGTC.

V is TRBV5-1 and J is TRBJ2-5; TRBD1 aligns across 7 bases. V lost 5 bases to trimming and J lost 5 bases; unmatched junction nucleotides: 6. The CDR3 consists of 13 residues. Germline CDR1 and CDR2: SGHRS and YFSETQ. The CDR3 is CASSDREWETQYF. CDR3 DNA: TGCGCCAGCAGTGACAGGGAGTGGGAGACCCAGTACTTC.

This clonotype has a handful of counts. V gene TRBV9 combines with J gene TRBJ1-4; D unclear. From germline, CDR1 is SGDLS and CDR2 YYNGEE. The CDR3 loop spans 15 amino acids. Trimming took 4 bases from V and 0 from J, leaving 10 bases between them. The chain's CDR3 is CASSSGATTNEKLFF. CDR3 sequence (DNA): TGTGCCAGCAGCTCCGGAGCTACAACTAATGAAAAACTGTTTTTT. Full variable domain (rest looked up from reference TRBV9 and TRBJ1-4): DSGVTQTPKHLITATGQRVTLRCSPRSGDLSVYWYQQSLDQGLQFLIQYYNGEERAKGNILERFSAQQFPDLHSELNLSSLELGDSALYFCASSSGATTNEKLFFGSGTQLSVL.

This clonotype has only a few counts. This chain links TRBV7-9 with TRBJ1-2; 10 nucleotides align to TRBD1. This CDR3 spans 14 amino acids. Germline lookup yields CDR1 SEHNR and CDR2 FQNEAQ (reference sequence). V lost 5 bases to trimming and J lost 6 bases; unmatched junction nucleotides: 6. The CDR3 DNA reads TGTGCCAGCAGCAGGGGGACAGGGGATAATGGCTACACCTTC. Translating it yields CASSRGTGDNGYTF.

This clonotype was found many times. The V call is TRBV6-6, the J call TRBJ1-1; D is undetermined. The CDR3 contains 14 residues. Trimming took 6 bases from V and 5 from J, leaving 16 bases between them. Germline V gives CDR1 MNHNY, CDR2 SVGAGI (reference sequence). The CDR3 region is CASRLRTSTTEAFF. CDR3 in DNA: TGTGCCAGCAGACTCAGGACTTCCACTACTGAAGCTTTCTTT.

There are a few counts of this clonotype. The genes are TRBV6-5 and TRBJ2-7, with D perhaps matching TRBD1 (5 bases). V lost 0 bases, J lost 0 bases, and 9 bases lay in between. The germline CDR1 and CDR2 sequences are MNHEY and SVGAGI. CDR3 length equals 15 residues. CDR3 sequence: CASSYSAGPSYEQYV. CDR3 in DNA: TGTGCCAGCAGTTACTCGGCAGGGCCCTCCTACGAGCAGTACGTC.

In its sample, this clonotype was seen many times. The rearrangement joins TRBV4-1 to TRBJ2-3; D possibly corresponds to TRBD2 (5 bases). The germline CDR1 and CDR2 sequences are MGHRA and YSYEKL. Trimming shortened V by 0 bases and J by 11 bases, and 9 bases separated the two germline ends. This CDR3 is 12 amino acids long. The CDR3 reads CASSQDQRLQYF. The CDR3 DNA follows: TGCGCCAGCAGCCAAGATCAGCGGCTGCAGTATTTT.

This rearrangement joins TRBV4-3 to TRBJ2-1, with 7 bases fitting TRBD2. Looked up from germline, CDR1 is LGHNA and CDR2 is YSLEER. V was clipped by 0 bases and J by 10 bases; unmatched bases: 9. The CDR3 is 15 amino acids. CDR3 loop: CASSQESAGVMEQFF. The DNA of the CDR3 is TGCGCCAGCAGCCAAGAGTCCGCGGGGGTAATGGAGCAGTTCTTC.

The rearrangement joins TRBV13 to TRBJ2-7, with 7 bases identical to TRBD1. Germline values: CDR1 PRHDT, CDR2 FYEKMQ (reference sequence). This CDR3 region has 13 residues. Trimming cost V 6 bases and J 1 base; bases outside gene matches: 3. Written as DNA, the CDR3 is TGTGCCAGCAGACGACAGGGTTCCTACGAGCAGTACGTC. Protein sequence: CASRRQGSYEQYV.

This clonotype was counted only a few times. The gene calls are TRBV12-3 or TRBV12-4 and TRBJ2-1; the D gene is possibly TRBD2 (5 bases). With 10 bases removed from V and 0 bases from J, the gap between germline ends came to 13 bases. This CDR3 comprises 14 residues. In nucleotides, the CDR3 is TGTGCCATTGTAGTGGGGAGCTCCTACAATGAGCAGTTCTTC. It specifies CAIVVGSSYNEQFF.

V and J are TRBV7-2 and TRBJ2-1; tentatively, D is TRBD1 or TRBD2 (5 bases each). The CDR3 loop spans 16 amino acids. Trimming shortened V by 0 bases and J by 8 bases, and 17 bases separated the two germline ends. The germline gives CDR1 SGHTA, CDR2 FQGNSA. Here the CDR3 reads CASSLAGRLTRDEQFF. CDR3 sequence (DNA): TGTGCCAGCAGCTTAGCGGGGCGGCTTACGCGGGATGAGCAGTTCTTC.